This T cell receptor beta chain was captured by sequencing in a study of shared clonotypes between healthy human individuals (dated by TCRdb to 2019 to 2021). At the level of the whole study: The cohort comprised a couple of women and a few men aged 18 to 49 years. To estimate repertoire size and how much clonotype sharing occurs between individuals, the study deeply sequenced the blood TCR repertoires of five or six healthy adults. Each donor's leukapheresis produced roughly between roughly 0.94 and 9.5 billion PBMCs. To increase sequencing depth and limit assay-specific biases, different laboratories used diverse techniques to prepare libraries and sequence TCR repertoires. For each donor, CD4 naive and CD4 memory were each given three plates, CD8 naive was given two plates, and CD8 memory was given one plate. What the study reported, not specific to this receptor: Even with the large sequencing depth, rarefaction of the sorted-subset datasets indicated that sequencing was incomplete. Sampling was restricted to blood, and TCR repertoires in tissues likely differ from the TCR repertoires found in blood. Because the study included only a small number of donors, the genetic and exposure-history diversity represented was limited. Based on pairwise subsampling, the degree of clonotype sharing among donors was expected to be affected by sequencing depth. Across four donors, 5% to 6% of naive CD4, around 3.3% of naive CD8, around 2.1% of memory CD4, and approximately 0.4% of memory CD8 clonotypes were shared. Clonotypes shared by all four sorted-subset donors showed higher generation probabilities than non-shared clonotypes. Estimated clonotype richness was generally larger for naive than for memory subsets.

Its CDR3 holds 14 amino acids, cysteine through phenylalanine. Just the 42-base CDR3 DNA is kept, in frame starting at base 1. At the junction V is shortened by 6 bases and J by 5 bases; bases outside the gene matches: 8. As encoded in the germline V gene, CDR1 is SGHTA while CDR2 is FQGNSA. Healthy HIV-negative adults with no recently reported acute infections or vaccinations were included as donors. Only Caucasian adults living in Nashville, Tennessee, USA were represented among the donors. CD4+ T cells were enriched through magnetic negative selection, after which naive cells were positively selected on CD45RA and the remaining negative fraction served as the memory subset. After blood collection by leukapheresis, PBMCs were isolated using Ficoll-Histopaque density gradient centrifugation and then cryopreserved in the vapor phase of liquid nitrogen. Analytical flow cytometry was used to check the purity and quantity of every magnetically sorted T cell population. Genomic DNA was isolated from every sorted fraction and measured by UV absorbance on a Nanodrop 2000c.

Details on this clone: The antigen it recognizes is unknown. Base qualities are not at hand, and no much larger clone is one base apart.

Using the deep immunoSEQ assay, TCR CDR3 regions were amplified from genomic DNA by multiplex PCR. Extracted genomic DNA from each cell subset was distributed evenly across all wells of several immunoSEQ 96-well plates, and each plate was treated as a replicate. For sorted subsets, about 220 ng of genomic DNA, equivalent to 30,000 or so T cell genomes, went into each replicate PCR. The purified libraries were quantified using a Qubit 3.0 fluorometer, sized with a Bioanalyzer 2100, and then quantified again using the KAPA Library Quantification kit. Every immunoSEQ 96-well plate was sequenced on a separate single-read 150-cycle Illumina NextSeq 550 flow cell. Regarding the original processing steps: Because the immunoSEQ output held only junctional sequences and lacked quality scores, the filtering could not match the filtering applied to full-length reads. Sequences were annotated with PyIR, a Python wrapper for IgBLAST v1.9, and V/J genes and CDR3 were assigned using IMGT germline references. Reads with weak V/J assignments (E-value above 1e-6), missing CDR3, stop codons, out-of-frame junctions, or ambiguous translated residues were removed. V3J clonotypes were defined as sequences sharing an identical inferred V gene, J gene, and CDR3 amino acid sequence. Percentage overlap between repertoires was calculated by dividing the number of shared unique clonotypes by the size of the smaller repertoire. RTK rarefaction, the Chao1 estimator, and Recon v2.1 estimates of unobserved clonotypes were used to assess repertoire richness. For all TCRbeta clonotypes obtained by the gDNA method from a few donors, generation probabilities were computed with OLGA. TCRdb holds this immuneACCESS table with in-frame rearrangements only. Some clones are missing; in checked studies, unresolved V genes explain under half, and the rest has no known cause. V and J calls plus clone size are reproduced from that table; the DNA served to infer D and trimming. This sample has approximately 2.4 million clones in its table, and under 97% of those were observed once. The top ten constitute roughly 0.13% of the sample.

The sequence was collected from a young man in good health. The chain couples TRBV7-2 to TRBJ2-5; a stretch of 8 junction bases matches TRBD1. The sequencing input was naive CD4+ T cells sorted from blood. Read against the paper, the sample's cell subset or site label means: CD45RA+ positively selected. The base sequence is TGTGCCAGCAGACTCGACAGGGGAGCGGAGACCCAGTACTTC. Protein translation: CASRLDRGAETQYF.